This entry concerns a single TCR beta chain. Its target antigen remains unknown. The CDR3 runs 18 residues from the cysteine to the phenylalanine. Only CDR3 DNA remains: 54 bases, in frame from the first base. Clipping removes 3 bases from V and 6 bases from J, with 10 as the unmatched junction base count. The sample belongs to a study of cytomegalovirus exposure and HLA in healthy donors (dated by TCRdb to the late 2010s). About the investigation overall: An earlier analysis of several hundred of the donors reported 250 to 300 Gb of sequence data and approximately 110 million unique TCR beta sequences from roughly 200 million T cells. The aim of the study was to test whether cataloging public T cell receptors could identify signatures of past pathogen exposure. On average, 235,054 unique TCR beta nucleotide sequences were sequenced per donor among 398 genotyped donors of the cohort, with about 17% of those sequences being non-productive. About 280 gigabases of sequencing data and around 85 million unique TCR sequences made up an early release that covered fewer than 650 HLA-typed donors. To predict cytomegalovirus infection status, the study combined high-throughput TCR immunosequencing, statistical association of individual TCRs with disease status, and machine learning. A later genetic analysis took genome-wide SNP genotypes for about three fifths of the roughly 670 donors and used that subset as a discovery cohort. A separate validation cohort of roughly 110 different subjects was used in addition to the approximately 640-subject first cohort. A later analysis re-examined previously published TCR beta repertoires from 600 to 700 donors and added high-resolution HLA genotyping to investigate patterns of TCR occurrence. In an earlier analysis of 587 of the donors, high-throughput TCR beta sequencing was used to judge whether each TCR beta V gene segment behaved as functional or pseudogenic. Among the roughly 400 genotyped donors, around 81% belonged to the genetic ancestry cluster associated with self-reported Caucasian donors. Typing coverage varied by locus: about 629-630 donors for A, B, C, DRB1 and DQB1; more than 500 for DQA1; about 600 for DPA1; 450 to 480 for DPB1. Both class I and class II loci were covered by HLA typing, at four-digit resolution. About five DR-DQ haplotypes were treated as single units for association and clustering because of strong linkage in the cohort. Using immunosequencing, the study profiled T cell repertoires from roughly 650 subjects and related those repertoires to cytomegalovirus serostatus. Donor age, sex, ethnicity and CMV serostatus were compiled together with the repertoire data. The later analysis used no new phenotypic data to find candidate immune exposures, relying instead on TCR beta sequences and their occurrence across donors. Every discovery cohort repertoire had been produced on one sequencing platform.

The cohort was made up of roughly 670 healthy bone marrow donors. Cohort members were all nominally healthy when sampled, although unrecorded immune exposures were likely present. The donor tested CMV seropositive, placing the donor among the 250 to 300 seropositive members of the cohort. Every donor gave a peripheral blood sample, and the peripheral blood mononuclear cells from that sample were used for TCR beta sequencing. Genomic DNA extraction from the blood cell samples was performed with the Qiagen DNeasy Blood Extraction Kit. The paper as a whole reports these results and caveats: HLA typing was unavailable for some donors at each locus, so association tests used only the typed subset. The authors suggested that the approach could potentially be extended to other disease states and immunological phenotypes. CMV serostatus was the only immune exposure information available for the cohort. In vitro tests confirmed that a few of the cytomegalovirus-associated TCR beta chains recognize cytomegalovirus antigens. This cohort had only TCR beta chains sequenced, and the lack of alpha or paired-chain data limited which features could be detected. A later analysis associated 16,951 TCR beta sequences with specific HLA alleles at a false discovery rate of 0.05. Cytomegalovirus status was reported to be diagnosed by the classifier with high specificity and sensitivity in both the original and validation cohorts. Several of the top co-occurrence clusters appeared to be linked to parvovirus B19, influenza, CMV and Epstein-Barr virus, according to a later analysis. When HLA alleles, especially DR and DQ, strongly co-occurred, attributing TCR associations to individual alleles was difficult. The sequencing pipeline was judged likely to have produced a cluster of highly shared sequence variants as a technical artifact. Some IMGT-functional V segments, including TRBV6-2 and TRBV6-3, could not be told apart with the 87-base-pair reads, so those segments were excluded. According to a later analysis, most CMV-associated TCR beta chains appeared to be HLA-restricted, and the HLA associations seemed to be driven largely by CMV exposure. A further reported finding was that TCR beta sequences accurately predicted the HLA-A and HLA-B alleles for most subjects in the first cohort. A total of around 150 TCR beta chains were listed by the study as associated with cytomegalovirus. An earlier analysis of some 590 of the donors showed that most TCR beta V segments appeared in productive rearrangements either about 87% or about 30% of the time, which broadly matched IMGT annotations. In a later analysis, HLA-associated TCR beta chains were found to be more clonally expanded and to have lower generation probabilities than equally common non-associated chains. Most TCR sequences were seen in very few donors, while some public TCRs were found in many individuals. Correlated functional status among segregating V segments might be attributable to linkage disequilibrium, but an unknown experimental factor could not be ruled out. An association between a missense DCLRE1C variant and V-gene and J-gene trimming of TCR beta chains was found in a later genetic analysis and replicated in an independent cohort. The presence/absence analyses assumed that sequencing depth was roughly uniform across donors, and that assumption may not be true. About 17 rarely observed V segments, including chromosome 9 orphons, were excluded from the earlier analysis of some 590 of the donors because counts were too low. A later genetic analysis reported fewer N-insertions in productive TCRs among donors in an Asian-associated ancestry cluster than the roughly 620-donor mean. In a later analysis, TCR association rates were found to vary across HLA loci, with the most associated TCRs seen for DRB1 alleles and the fewest for HLA-C alleles.

The library was made by the immunoSEQ multiplex PCR assay. For the multiplex PCR, a mixture combining 60 forward primers for TCR Vbeta segments and 13 reverse primers for TCR Jbeta segments was used. A multiplex PCR assay on genomic DNA amplified the CDR3 region of rearranged TCR beta genes. The amplified TCR beta libraries were sequenced on the Illumina HiSeq System as 87-base-pair reads. The published analysis was carried out like this. Across the roughly 670 repertoires, a later analysis counted some 81 million unique TCR beta chains, 9.5 million to 13 million of which were shared by at least two donors. Raw reads were error-corrected and collapsed into unique sequences by a nearest-neighbor algorithm in which closely related sequences were merged to remove PCR and sequencing errors. Alignment of CDR3 sequences to IMGT reference sequences was used to assign V, D and J gene segments. For a sequence to be retained, at least a six-nucleotide match to both a V gene segment and a J gene segment was required. Rearrangements were classified as productive when the CDR3 lacked stop codons and remained in frame with V and J, and all other rearrangements were classified as non-productive. Following IMGT convention, CDR3 was defined as the stretch from the second conserved V-encoded cysteine to the conserved J-encoded phenylalanine. The earlier analysis of 587 of the donors excluded any sequence lacking an unambiguous match to a single V gene segment. In an earlier analysis of some 590 of the donors, a V segment was called functional when productive rearrangements were above 56.7%, and segregating when the standard deviation between donors exceeded 5%. A statistical classification framework was built to diagnose cytomegalovirus status from the catalog of TCR beta chain sequences. In a later analysis, V and J genes were assigned by comparing TCR nucleotide sequences against IMGT/GENE-DB human TR gene sequences. Using the TCRdist pipeline, a later analysis assigned CDR3 sequences along with most-parsimonious VDJ recombination scenarios. In a later analysis, each TCR beta chain was defined by its CDR3 amino acid sequence together with its V-gene family, and reads lacking a unique V-gene family were excluded. In a later analysis, 450 to 600 highly shared, low-generation-probability nucleotide sequences were removed to address suspected cross-contamination and a sequencing artifact. For each public chain, a later analysis derived a clonal expansion index from normalized ranks of inferred template counts within each repertoire. A later analysis computed generation probabilities with a VDJ recombination model fitted to out-of-frame rearrangements, and checked the results against IGoR. In a later analysis, TCR-TCR, TCR-HLA and TCR-CMV co-occurrence was scored with hypergeometric tests, and a repertoire-size bias correction was applied to TCR pairs. In a later analysis, false discovery rates were estimated by permuting HLA or CMV assignments 20 times. In a later analysis, co-occurring TCRs were grouped with DBSCAN, and TCRdist sequence similarity was added when clustering was performed within HLA-allele-positive subsets. Repertoires with fewer than 30,000 or more than 120,000 public chains, plus five repertoires with anomalous nucleotide sharing, were excluded from co-occurrence clustering. This is the immuneACCESS table as TCRdb keeps it, with only in-frame sequences that have V and J called. A part of the clones is gone; compared with another copy, unresolved V genes explain less than half, and the rest is unexplained. D and trimming come from the DNA, and the V and J calls and clone size come from that table. The sample's table covers approximately 52,000 clones. The ten top clones hold roughly 9.6% of the sample.

The receptor chain draws on TRBV23-1 and TRBJ2-3, with 15 bases in between that match TRBD2. TRBV23-1 is an ORF for which the function is uncertain. The receptor was derived from a man aged 50 or older in good health and CMV-seropositive. The sample taken for sequencing was PBMCs. The DNA sequence follows: TGCGCCAGCAGTCACGGTCCGGGACTAGCGGGGGGAGGGGATACGCAGTATTTT. This sequence encodes CASSHGPGLAGGGDTQYF.